This TCR beta chain was documented in a study of blood T cells in healthy people across ages. Notes on the study in general: Because donor CMV status was unknown, expanded clonotype changes were possibly confounded.

At least 5.5 micrograms of total RNA were extracted per sample. The CDR3 consists of 15 residues. V was pared by 6 bases and J by 6 bases, with 13 bases of the junction left unmatched. In germline, CDR1 is ENHRY, CDR2 SYGVKD. Then a second PCR, running about 6 to 11 cycles, was carried out with a sample-barcoded 5' primer and a J-beta primer mix. Using its own MiXCR run on the 5' RACE reads, TCRdb lists one record per CDR3 protein. The data contain around 2 million distinct CDR3 sequences, 35% to 50% of them singletons. Note on this clonotype: Its target is not known.

The chain recombines TRBV10-3 with TRBJ1-2, with TRBD1 matching 7 bases. Sequenced input: blood. This clonotype originated in a human donor in good health. The CDR3 region is CAIRPTGEGFHGYTF. The CDR3 bases are TGTGCCATCAGGCCCACAGGGGAGGGATTCCATGGCTACACCTTC.